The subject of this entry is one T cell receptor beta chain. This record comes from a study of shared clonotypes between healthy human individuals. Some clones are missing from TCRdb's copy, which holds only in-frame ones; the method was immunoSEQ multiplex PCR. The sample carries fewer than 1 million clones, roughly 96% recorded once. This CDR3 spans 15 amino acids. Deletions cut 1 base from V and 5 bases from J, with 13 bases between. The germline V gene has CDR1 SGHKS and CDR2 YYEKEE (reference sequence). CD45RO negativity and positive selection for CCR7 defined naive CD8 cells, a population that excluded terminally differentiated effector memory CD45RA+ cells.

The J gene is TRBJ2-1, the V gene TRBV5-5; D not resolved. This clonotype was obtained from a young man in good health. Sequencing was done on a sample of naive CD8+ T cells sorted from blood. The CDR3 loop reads CASSLKLTADNEQFF. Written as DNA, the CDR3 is TGTGCCAGCAGCTTGAAGCTTACCGCCGACAATGAGCAGTTCTTC. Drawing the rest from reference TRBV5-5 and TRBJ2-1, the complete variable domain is DAGVTQSPTHLIKTRGQQVTLRCSPISGHKSVSWYQQVLGQGPQFIFQYYEKEERGRGNFPDRFSARQFPNYSSELNVNALLLGDSALYLCASSLKLTADNEQFFGPGTRLTVL.